This T cell receptor beta chain is drawn from a study of technical replicates of blood from a few donors. Profiled with immunoSEQ multiplex PCR; TCRdb holds only in-frame clones, not every one. The sample records around 68,000 clones, 95% to 97% being singletons. To note about this clone: This sample also contains other DNA sequences that code for the same CDR3.

The CDR3 runs 13 residues. V shed 8 bases and J shed 0 bases, with 8 bases lying between them. CDR1 LNHDA and CDR2 SQIVND come from the germline V gene (reference sequence). The sequence derives from a human donor in good health. The sequencing sample was made of T cells isolated from PBMCs. The V and J genes are TRBV19 and TRBJ1-5; the D is unclear. CDR3 protein: CASSAVSNQPQHF. For the CDR3, the DNA is TGTGCCAGTTCGGCGGTTAGCAATCAGCCCCAGCATTTT.